This T cell receptor beta chain was recorded in a study of T cell responses to AZD1222 COVID-19 vaccine. The method was immunoSEQ multiplex PCR; TCRdb's version includes in-frame clones alone and lacks a portion of them. The profile covers 120,000 or so clones, with over 75% appearing a single time and approximately 3.1% taken by the ten largest. The CDR3 runs to 16 residues. This clonotype was sampled from an adult in good health. The sample in question was peripheral blood, obtained on day 0 of AZD1222 vaccination. V and J are TRBV21-1 and TRBJ1-6; the table's D call TRBD1 went unverified against the DNA. TRBV21-1 corresponds to a pseudogene. CDR3 region: CASSAEGDRNGSPLHF. The CDR3 DNA is TGTGCCAGCAGCGCCGAGGGGGACAGAAATGGTTCACCCCTCCACTTT.